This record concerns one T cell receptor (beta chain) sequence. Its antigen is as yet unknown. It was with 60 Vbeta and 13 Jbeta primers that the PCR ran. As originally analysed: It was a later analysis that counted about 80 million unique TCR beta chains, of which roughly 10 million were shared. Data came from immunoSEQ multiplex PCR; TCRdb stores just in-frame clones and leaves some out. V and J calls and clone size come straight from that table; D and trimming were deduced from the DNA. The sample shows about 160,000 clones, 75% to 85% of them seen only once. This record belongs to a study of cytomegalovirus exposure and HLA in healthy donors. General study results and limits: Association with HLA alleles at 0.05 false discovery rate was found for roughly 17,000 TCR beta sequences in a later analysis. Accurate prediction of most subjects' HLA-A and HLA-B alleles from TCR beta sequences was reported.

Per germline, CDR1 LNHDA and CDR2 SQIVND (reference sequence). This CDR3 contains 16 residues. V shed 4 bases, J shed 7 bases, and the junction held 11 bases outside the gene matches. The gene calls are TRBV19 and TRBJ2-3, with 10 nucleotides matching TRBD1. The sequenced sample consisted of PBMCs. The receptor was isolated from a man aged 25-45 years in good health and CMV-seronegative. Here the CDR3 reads CASSTTGTGVGYTQYF. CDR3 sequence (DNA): TGTGCCAGTAGTACAACCGGGACAGGGGTCGGTTATACGCAGTATTTT.